The present TCR beta chain was sequenced within a study of blood T cell repertoires in COVID-19. At the level of the study: Spain, Italy and the United States supplied samples that represented acute and convalescent COVID-19. Nucleic acid was either cDNA or gDNA, and it came from T cells, B-cell-depleted T cells, or PBMCs.

Original processing notes: The authors estimated nucleated cell counts from reference gene primer amplification. The repertoire was sequenced with immunoSEQ multiplex PCR; TCRdb's copy has only in-frame clones and lacks some. V, J and clone size derive from that table, while D and trimming were established from the DNA sequence. The repertoire includes 150,000 to 200,000 clones, roughly 80% of them detected once, and approximately 8% sits in the top ten. The Seattle site enrolled patients during active infection and followed them longitudinally. The length of the CDR3 is 15 residues. Germline V gives CDR1 KGHDR, CDR2 SFDVKD. With 2 bases clipped from V and 4 bases from J, the junction kept 6 bases outside the gene matches.

The sample comprised peripheral blood. V usage is TRBV24-1 and J usage is TRBJ1-2; TRBD1 matches at 7 bases. The receptor was isolated from a woman between 70 and 85 years old with COVID-19, enrolled during active disease. The CDR3 spells CATSDSGGSGYGYTF. The CDR3 coding sequence is TGTGCCACCAGTGATTCAGGGGGTTCAGGCTATGGCTACACCTTC.